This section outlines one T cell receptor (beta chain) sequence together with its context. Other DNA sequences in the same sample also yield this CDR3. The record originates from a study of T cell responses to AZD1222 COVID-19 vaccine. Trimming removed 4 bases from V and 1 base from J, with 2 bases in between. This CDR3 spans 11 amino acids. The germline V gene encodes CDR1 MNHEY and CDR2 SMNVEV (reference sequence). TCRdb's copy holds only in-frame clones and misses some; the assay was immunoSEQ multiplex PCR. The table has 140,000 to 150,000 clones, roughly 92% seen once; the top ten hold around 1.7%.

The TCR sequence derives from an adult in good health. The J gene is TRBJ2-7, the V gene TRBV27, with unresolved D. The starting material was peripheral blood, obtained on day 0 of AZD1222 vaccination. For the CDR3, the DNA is TGTGCCAGCAGTTCATCCTACGAGCAGTACTTC. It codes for CASSSSYEQYF.